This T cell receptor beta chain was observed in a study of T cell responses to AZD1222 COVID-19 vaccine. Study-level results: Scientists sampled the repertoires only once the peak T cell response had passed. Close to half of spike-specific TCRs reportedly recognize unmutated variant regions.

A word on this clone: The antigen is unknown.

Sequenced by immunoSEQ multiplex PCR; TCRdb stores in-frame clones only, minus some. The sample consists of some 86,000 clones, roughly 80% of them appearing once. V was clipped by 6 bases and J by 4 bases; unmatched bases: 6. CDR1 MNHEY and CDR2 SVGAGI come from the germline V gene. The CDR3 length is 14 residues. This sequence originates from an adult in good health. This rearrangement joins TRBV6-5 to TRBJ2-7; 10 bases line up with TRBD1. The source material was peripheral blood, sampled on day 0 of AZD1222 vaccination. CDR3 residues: CASRPRDRGYEQYF. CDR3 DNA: TGTGCCAGCAGGCCCCGGGACAGGGGTTACGAGCAGTACTTC.